This T cell receptor (beta chain) was captured in a study of cytomegalovirus exposure and HLA in healthy donors. Study-wide findings and caveats: Prior analysis indicated that the majority of TCR beta V segments exhibited productivity approximately 87% or approximately 30% of the time. V- and J-gene trimming of TCR beta was linked (in a later analysis) to a missense DCLRE1C variant.

Note on this clone: What it recognizes is unknown.

With 60 Vbeta and 13 Jbeta primers, the PCR was carried out. Sequenced by immunoSEQ multiplex PCR; TCRdb stores in-frame clones only, minus some. The sample lists some 91,000 clones, 64% occurring once. V lost 3 bases and J 4 bases, leaving 25 bases between the germline ends. CDR1 and CDR2 from the germline V gene are SGHAT and FQDESV (reference sequence). The CDR3 has 18 residues. Sequences were obtained from PBMCs. This sequence originates from a human donor in good health. The V gene is TRBV11-1, the J gene TRBJ2-7; D possibly corresponds to TRBD2 (6 bases). The CDR3 nucleotides read TGTGCCAGCAGCTTGCCCCCCCGGTCGGCCGGGACTTGGTACGAGCAGTACTTC. This sequence encodes CASSLPPRSAGTWYEQYF.